The sequence of this TCR beta chain was determined in a study of OX40 agonist ivuxolimab in advanced cancers. The sample holds a few counts of this clone. The target antigen is unknown. Clones were read by immunoSEQ multiplex PCR, and TCRdb kept only the in-frame ones, dropping some. This repertoire shows roughly 87,000 clones, around 90% found once; its top ten account for roughly 0.75%. The CDR3 sequence is 15 residues long. With 4 bases clipped from V and 5 bases from J, the junction kept 8 bases outside the gene matches. Per the germline V gene, CDR1 is SGDLS and CDR2 is YYNGEE. General observations from the study: Clonal expansion was seen in CD4+ and CD8+ blood T cells by week 6 at 0.1 to 3.0 mg/kg.

The genes are TRBV9 and TRBJ1-5; the match to TRBD1 covers 8 bases. Here the sequenced sample was CD4+ or CD8+ T cells sorted from blood, taken in a trial of the OX40 agonist ivuxolimab. This receptor was obtained from an adult with an advanced solid tumor such as melanoma, head and neck, liver or kidney cancer. This CDR3 reads CASSTSGGYDQPQHF. CDR3 nucleotide sequence: TGTGCCAGCAGCACATCAGGGGGCTATGATCAGCCCCAGCATTTT.